This TCR beta chain was documented in a study of cytomegalovirus exposure and HLA in healthy donors. Study summary: The study placed around 85% of its approximately 400 genotyped donors in the Caucasian-associated ancestry cluster.

This clone has only a few counts. Germline V gives CDR1 SGHTA, CDR2 FQGNSA. Losses at the gene ends were 8 bases for V and 6 bases for J; bases not matched to a gene: 8. The CDR3 has 14 amino acids. The PCR ran on 60 Vbeta and 13 Jbeta primers. Generated by immunoSEQ multiplex PCR, the TCRdb table keeps only in-frame clones and is missing some. The sample has some 120,000 clones; around 70% are singletons. The V gene is TRBV7-2, the J gene TRBJ1-1, with 11 bases lining up with TRBD1. Material: PBMCs. The receptor was isolated from a woman aged 18-29 years in good health and CMV-seronegative. CDR3 nucleotides: TGTGCCAGCGCCGGACAGGGGGCTTTGTCTGAAGCTTTCTTT. Translation gives CASAGQGALSEAFF.